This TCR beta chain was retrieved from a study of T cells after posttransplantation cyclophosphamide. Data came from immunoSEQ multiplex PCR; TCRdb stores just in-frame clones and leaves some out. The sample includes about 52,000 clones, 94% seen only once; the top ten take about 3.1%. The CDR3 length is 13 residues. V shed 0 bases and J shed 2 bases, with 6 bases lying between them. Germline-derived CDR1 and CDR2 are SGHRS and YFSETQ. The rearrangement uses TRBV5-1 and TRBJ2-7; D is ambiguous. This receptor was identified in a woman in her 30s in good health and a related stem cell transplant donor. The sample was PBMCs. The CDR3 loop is CASSLGEAYEQYF. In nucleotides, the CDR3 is TGCGCCAGCAGCTTGGGAGAGGCCTACGAGCAGTACTTC.